These 22 T cell receptor beta chains share one sample of origin, sequenced in a study of beta chain features in type 1 diabetes. Expressed TCRB transcripts were sequenced after all isolated RNA was converted to cDNA. Sequencing was performed with immunoSEQ multiplex PCR; in TCRdb, only in-frame clones are kept and a portion is missing. The table lists tens of thousands of clones, roughly 31% of them singletons. The sample comprised stem cell memory CD4+ T cells from blood. The receptor set was obtained from a woman younger than 30 in good health.

This clone was counted a few times. The J gene is TRBJ2-3, the V gene TRBV5-1, with 7 bases matching TRBD1. The CDR3 runs to 15 residues. V lost 0 bases to trimming and J lost 2 bases; unmatched junction nucleotides: 3. Per the germline V gene, CDR1 is SGHRS and CDR2 is YFSETQ. CDR3 DNA sequence: TGCGCCAGCAGCTTGGCGGGACAGCCCACAGATACGCAGTATTTT. It encodes CASSLAGQPTDTQYF.

The chain is built from TRBV19 and TRBJ2-5; 7 nucleotides match TRBD1. Trimming cost V 7 bases and J 4 bases; bases outside gene matches: 6. The CDR3 consists of 13 residues. Germline CDR1 is LNHDA and CDR2 is SQIVND (reference sequence). CDR3 coding DNA: TGTGCCAGTACTACGAGGACAGGAGAGACCCAGTACTTC. Its protein product is CASTTRTGETQYF.

This clone was detected a few times. The V and J genes are TRBV19 and TRBJ1-5, with 8 nucleotides matching TRBD1. The CDR3 runs 15 residues. After removal of 5 bases from V and 1 base from J, the junction contained 4 bases not matched to a gene. Germline CDR1 reads LNHDA; CDR2 reads SQIVND (reference sequence). The CDR3 DNA reads TGTGCCAGTAGTGAACAGGGGGTAAGCAATCAGCCCCAGCATTTT. Protein product: CASSEQGVSNQPQHF.

The V gene is TRBV19, the J gene TRBJ1-1; weak D call: TRBD1 (5 bases). Germline assignment: CDR1 LNHDA and CDR2 SQIVND (reference sequence). Trimming removed 3 bases from V and 4 bases from J, with 15 bases in between. The CDR3 has 15 residues. The CDR3 sequence: CASSMGLLGGTEAFF. The CDR3 DNA reads as TGTGCCAGTAGTATGGGACTTTTGGGGGGCACTGAAGCTTTCTTT.

J is TRBJ1-1 and V is TRBV6-5, with D possibly TRBD1 on 5 matching bases. The germline CDR1 and CDR2 sequences are MNHEY and SVGAGI. V was pared by 6 bases and J by 1 base, with 12 bases between. The CDR3 covers 14 residues. The CDR3 nucleotides are TGTGCCAGCAGCCGGGACTTGGCGAACACTGAAGCTTTCTTT. Its protein is CASSRDLANTEAFF.

The rearrangement uses TRBV6-6 and TRBJ2-3, with D unresolved. This CDR3 is 16 amino acids long. Between the trimmed V and J ends, which lost 6 bases and 2 bases, there was a span of 18 bases. Germline loops: CDR1 MNHNY, CDR2 SVGAGI (reference sequence). Here the CDR3 reads CASRGTATSPTDTQYF. For the CDR3, the DNA is TGTGCCAGCAGAGGTACAGCCACGAGTCCCACAGATACGCAGTATTTT.

The rearrangement uses TRBV27 and TRBJ1-2; D unclear. V lost 4 bases to trimming and J lost 0 bases, with 18 bases between them. CDR3 length equals 17 residues. Germline V CDR1 and CDR2: MNHEY, SMNVEV (reference sequence). This chain's CDR3 is CASSSAARPTTNYGYTF. The CDR3 DNA reads TGTGCCAGCAGTTCAGCGGCCCGACCTACCACTAACTATGGCTACACCTTC.

The chain carries TRBV21-1 and TRBJ1-4; the table's D call TRBD1 went unverified against the DNA. TRBV21-1 is a documented pseudogene. This CDR3 has 16 residues. CDR3 nucleotides: TGTGCCAGCAGCCTACGGACAGGGGTTTCTAATGAAAAACTGTTTTTT. Protein: CASSLRTGVSNEKLFF.

This sequence joins TRBV5-1 and TRBJ2-1; the match to TRBD1 covers 7 bases. The CDR3 runs 15 residues. Germline assignment: CDR1 SGHRS and CDR2 YFSETQ. V shed 4 bases, J shed 3 bases, and the junction held 7 bases outside the gene matches. The CDR3 coding sequence is TGCGCCAGCAGCCCCCCCGGGACAGACTACAATGAGCAGTTCTTC. This gives the protein CASSPPGTDYNEQFF.

CDR3 DNA sequence: TGTGCCAGCAGCTTGGCCTCGCTAGCGGGGTCCCAAGAGACCCAGTACTTC. It translates to CASSLASLAGSQETQYF. The V call is TRBV5-4, the J call TRBJ2-5, with 9 bases fitting TRBD2. The CDR3 contains 17 residues. Trimming removed 0 bases from V and 1 base from J; junction bases left unmatched: 7. Germline V gene data show CDR1 as SGHNT and CDR2 as YYREEE (reference sequence).

This clone occurred a few times. This chain links TRBV4-3 with TRBJ2-7; TRBD2 is a possible D gene (6 bases). Germline V CDR1 and CDR2: LGHNA, YSLEER. V gave up 1 base and J gave up 4 bases, with 8 bases separating them. This CDR3 has 13 amino acids. The CDR3 protein is CASSQAGEYEQYF. CDR3 nucleotides: TGCGCCAGCAGCCAAGCGGGAGAGTACGAGCAGTACTTC.

This clone was seen a single time. The rearrangement joins TRBV7-2 to TRBJ1-6, with D perhaps matching TRBD1 (6 bases). V was clipped by 1 base and J by 10 bases, with 11 bases between them. Germline CDR1 is SGHTA and CDR2 is FQGNSA. The CDR3 extends over 14 amino acids. CDR3 protein: CASSLEGGLSPLHF. The CDR3 bases are TGTGCCAGCAGCTTAGAGGGGGGGTTGTCACCCCTCCACTTT.

This clone was seen a few times. The chain links TRBV18 to TRBJ1-1; maybe TRBD1 (6 bases). The CDR3 runs to 15 residues. Germline loops: CDR1 KGHSH, CDR2 LQKENI. The V gene lost 0 bases and the J gene lost 6 bases, with 14 bases spanning the gap. CDR3 protein: CASSPPGDTGPEAFF. The CDR3 DNA sequence: TGTGCCAGCTCACCACCGGGGGACACAGGACCTGAAGCTTTCTTT.

This chain links TRBV5-1 with TRBJ2-2; possibly TRBD1 for D (6 bases). This CDR3 spans 15 amino acids. Germline CDR1 is SGHRS and CDR2 is YFSETQ. Trimming shortened V by 5 bases and J by 6 bases, and 17 bases separated the two germline ends. CDR3 sequence: CASSTDSSIPGELFF. The CDR3 region has the DNA TGCGCCAGCAGTACGGACAGCTCTATCCCCGGGGAGCTGTTTTTT.

This clone was observed a handful of times. The rearrangement uses TRBV18 and TRBJ2-5; no firm D call. The V end was cut by 6 bases, the J end by 1 base, with 9 bases between. The germline V gene encodes CDR1 KGHSH and CDR2 LQKENI. The CDR3 runs 13 residues. The CDR3 loop reads CASSGGSQETQYF. CDR3 bases: TGTGCCAGCTCTGGCGGCAGCCAAGAGACCCAGTACTTC.

The V and J genes are TRBV27 and TRBJ2-7, with 8 bases identical to TRBD1. V shed 5 bases and J 7 bases; nucleotides not matched to a gene: 10. CDR3 length: 14 residues. The germline V gene encodes CDR1 MNHEY and CDR2 SMNVEV (reference sequence). CDR3 sequence reads: CASSPWDRTGEQYF. The CDR3 DNA is TGTGCCAGCAGTCCGTGGGACAGGACGGGGGAGCAGTACTTC.

V and J are TRBV11-3 and TRBJ2-1, with 10 bases identical to TRBD2. The CDR3 covers 17 residues. CDR1 and CDR2 (germline): SGHNT, YENEEA. The V gene end was trimmed by 5 bases and the J gene end by 7 bases; junction bases not matched to a gene: 14. The CDR3 DNA sequence: TGTGCCAGCAGCCCCGGGGCTAGCGGGAGTCCTTGGAATGAGCAGTTCTTC. This encodes CASSPGASGSPWNEQFF. Complete variable domain (other parts from reference TRBV11-3 and TRBJ2-1): EAGVVQSPRYKIIEKKQPVAFWCNPISGHNTLYWYLQNLGQGPELLIRYENEEAVDDSQLPKDRFSAERLKGVDSTLKIQPAELGDSAVYLCASSPGASGSPWNEQFFGPGTRLTVL.

V and J are TRBV5-1 and TRBJ2-7; 9 bases line up with TRBD2. J gave up 3 bases and V 0 bases, and 4 bases lay outside the gene matches. Germline V CDR1 and CDR2: SGHRS, YFSETQ. CDR3 size: 15 residues. The CDR3 region has the DNA TGCGCCAGCAGCTTGGGGCGGGAGGGTTACTACGAGCAGTACTTC. Its translation is CASSLGREGYYEQYF.

This sequence joins TRBV5-1 and TRBJ2-1; 10 positions agree with TRBD2. V lost 4 bases to trimming and J lost 3 bases; unmatched junction nucleotides: 4. CDR1 is SGHRS and CDR2 is YFSETQ in the germline V gene. CDR3 length equals 15 residues. For the CDR3, the DNA is TGCGCCAGCAGCGTACTAGCGGGGAACTACAATGAGCAGTTCTTC. Translation: CASSVLAGNYNEQFF.

In regard to this clone: The identical CDR3 is also encoded by other nucleotide sequences in the sample. This chain uses TRBV7-9 with TRBJ2-7; D uncertain. The germline V and J ends were trimmed by 3 bases and 4 bases, with 4 bases remaining between them. The germline V gene has CDR1 SEHNR and CDR2 FQNEAQ (reference sequence). The CDR3 is made up of 11 amino acids. CDR3 sequence reads: CASSLRYEQYF. The CDR3 DNA follows: TGTGCCAGCAGCTTGCGATACGAGCAGTACTTC.

This chain uses TRBV7-2 with TRBJ2-1; 10 nucleotides agree with TRBD1. This CDR3 comprises 15 residues. Per the germline V gene, CDR1 is SGHTA and CDR2 is FQGNSA. V dropped 5 bases and J dropped 2; count of bases not matched to a gene: 3. The CDR3 DNA is TGTGCCAGCAGCACCGACAGGGGGCCCTACAATGAGCAGTTCTTC. This encodes CASSTDRGPYNEQFF.

This clone was seen more than once but under ten times. The chain recombines TRBV25-1 with TRBJ2-5; 9 bases fit TRBD2. CDR1 MGHDK and CDR2 SYGVNS come from the germline V gene. This CDR3 contains 14 residues. With V trimmed by 2 bases and J by 12 bases, 10 bases remained unmatched. DNA for the CDR3: TGTGCCAGCAGTGAAGCACTAGCGGGCGCTAAGGAGTACTTC. Protein product: CASSEALAGAKEYF.